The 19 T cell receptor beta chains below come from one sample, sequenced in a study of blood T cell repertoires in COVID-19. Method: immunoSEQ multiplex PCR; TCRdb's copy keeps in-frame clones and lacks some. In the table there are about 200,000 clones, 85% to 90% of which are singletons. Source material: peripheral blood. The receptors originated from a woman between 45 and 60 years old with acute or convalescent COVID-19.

CDR3 in DNA: TGCGCCAGCACCGGAATGTTAGGAGGGCCTGTCAATGAGCAGTTCTTC. This translates into CASTGMLGGPVNEQFF. This chain links TRBV5-1 with TRBJ2-1, with TRBD2 as a possible D gene (6 bases). Germline lookup yields CDR1 SGHRS and CDR2 YFSETQ. V was shortened by 6 bases and J by 6 bases, with 22 bases between the two germline ends. The CDR3 sequence is 16 residues long.

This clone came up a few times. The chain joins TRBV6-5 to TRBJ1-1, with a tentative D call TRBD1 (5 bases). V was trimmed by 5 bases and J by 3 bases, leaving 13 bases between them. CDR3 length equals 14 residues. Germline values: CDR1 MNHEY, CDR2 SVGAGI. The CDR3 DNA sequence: TGTGCCAGCAGTAAACGTACGGGGGACACTGAAGCTTTCTTT. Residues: CASSKRTGDTEAFF.

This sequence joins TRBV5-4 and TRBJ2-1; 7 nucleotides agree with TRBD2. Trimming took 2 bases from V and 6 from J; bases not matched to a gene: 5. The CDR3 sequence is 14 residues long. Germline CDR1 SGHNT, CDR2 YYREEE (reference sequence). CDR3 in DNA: TGTGCCAGCAGCTTCACCGGGACTACCAATGAGCAGTTCTTC. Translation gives CASSFTGTTNEQFF.

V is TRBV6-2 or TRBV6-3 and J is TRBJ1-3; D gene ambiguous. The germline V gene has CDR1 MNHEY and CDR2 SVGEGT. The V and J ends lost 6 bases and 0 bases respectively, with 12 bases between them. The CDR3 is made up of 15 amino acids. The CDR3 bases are TGTGCCAGCAGCCGTACCAGATCCTCTGGAAACACCATATATTTT. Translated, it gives CASSRTRSSGNTIYF.

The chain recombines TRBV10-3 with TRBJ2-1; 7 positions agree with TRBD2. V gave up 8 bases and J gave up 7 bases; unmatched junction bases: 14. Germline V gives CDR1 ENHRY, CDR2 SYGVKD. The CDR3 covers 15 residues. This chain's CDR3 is CAILPSGGSTNEQFF. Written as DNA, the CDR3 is TGTGCCATCCTCCCCTCTGGCGGGAGTACGAATGAGCAGTTCTTC.

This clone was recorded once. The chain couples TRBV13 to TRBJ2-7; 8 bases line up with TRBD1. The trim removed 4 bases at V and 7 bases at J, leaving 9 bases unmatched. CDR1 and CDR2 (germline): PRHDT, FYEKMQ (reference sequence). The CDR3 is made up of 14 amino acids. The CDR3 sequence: CASSSQGALGEQYF. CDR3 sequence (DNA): TGTGCCAGCAGCTCGCAGGGGGCATTGGGTGAGCAGTACTTC.

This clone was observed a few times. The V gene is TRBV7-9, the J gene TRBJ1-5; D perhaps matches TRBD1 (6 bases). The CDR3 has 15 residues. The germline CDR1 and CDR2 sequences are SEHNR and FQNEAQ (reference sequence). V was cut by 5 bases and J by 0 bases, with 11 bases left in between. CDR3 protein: CASSPGASSNQPQHF. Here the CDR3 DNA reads TGTGCCAGCAGCCCAGGGGCCAGTAGCAATCAGCCCCAGCATTTT.

The CDR3, as DNA: TGTGCCAGCAGCGTTACTAGCGGGTCCCGGTTCTACGAGCAGTACTTC. Translation gives CASSVTSGSRFYEQYF. J is TRBJ2-7 and V is TRBV5-4, with 9 bases aligning to TRBD2. The V and J ends lost 4 bases and 3 bases, in that order; junction bases with no gene match: 11. Germline V gives CDR1 SGHNT, CDR2 YYREEE (reference sequence). This CDR3 spans 16 amino acids.

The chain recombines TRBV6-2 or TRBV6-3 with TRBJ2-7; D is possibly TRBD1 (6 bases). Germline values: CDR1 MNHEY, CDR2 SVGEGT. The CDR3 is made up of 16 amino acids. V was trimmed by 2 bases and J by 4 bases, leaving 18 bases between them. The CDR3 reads CASSYGKQGRGYEQYF. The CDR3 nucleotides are TGTGCCAGCAGTTACGGAAAACAGGGAAGGGGATACGAGCAGTACTTC.

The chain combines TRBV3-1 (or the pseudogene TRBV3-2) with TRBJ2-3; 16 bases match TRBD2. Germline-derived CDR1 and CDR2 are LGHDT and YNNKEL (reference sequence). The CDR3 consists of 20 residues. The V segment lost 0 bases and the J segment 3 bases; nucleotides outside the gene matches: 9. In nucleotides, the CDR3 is TGTGCCAGCAGCCAAGAAAGGGGACTAGCGGGAGGGCCGGGGACAGATACGCAGTATTTT. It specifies CASSQERGLAGGPGTDTQYF.

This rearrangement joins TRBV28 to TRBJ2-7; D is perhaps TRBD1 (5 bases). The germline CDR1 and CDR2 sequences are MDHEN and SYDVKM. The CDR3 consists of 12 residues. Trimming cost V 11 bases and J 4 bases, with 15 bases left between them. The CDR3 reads CAGQGRGYEQYF. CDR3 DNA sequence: TGTGCCGGCCAGGGTCGAGGATACGAGCAGTACTTC.

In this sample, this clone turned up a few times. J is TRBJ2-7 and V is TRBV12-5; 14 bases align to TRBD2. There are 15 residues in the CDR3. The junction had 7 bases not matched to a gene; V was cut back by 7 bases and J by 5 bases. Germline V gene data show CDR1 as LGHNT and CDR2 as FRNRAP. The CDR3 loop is CASARTSGGSHEQYF. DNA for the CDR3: TGTGCTAGTGCCAGGACTAGCGGGGGGTCCCACGAGCAGTACTTC.

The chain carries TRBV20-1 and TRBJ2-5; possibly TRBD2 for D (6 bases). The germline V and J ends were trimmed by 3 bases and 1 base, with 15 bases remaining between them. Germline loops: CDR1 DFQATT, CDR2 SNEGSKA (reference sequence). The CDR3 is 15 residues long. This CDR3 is CSASRAGPGQETQYF. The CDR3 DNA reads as TGCAGTGCTAGTAGGGCGGGACCCGGCCAAGAGACCCAGTACTTC.

The CDR3 region is CASRLQGANTGELFF. The CDR3 DNA is TGTGCCAGCAGATTACAGGGGGCTAACACCGGGGAGCTGTTTTTT. This chain links TRBV6-5 with TRBJ2-2; the match to TRBD1 covers 9 bases. The CDR3 is made up of 15 amino acids. The germline V gene encodes CDR1 MNHEY and CDR2 SVGAGI. V trimming: 6 bases; J trimming: 2 bases; junction bases outside the gene matches: 4.

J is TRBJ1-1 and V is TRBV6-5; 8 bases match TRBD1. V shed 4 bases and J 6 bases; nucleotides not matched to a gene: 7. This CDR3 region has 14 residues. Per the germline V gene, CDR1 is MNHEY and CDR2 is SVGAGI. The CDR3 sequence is CASSSFSGGAEAFF. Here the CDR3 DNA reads TGTGCCAGCAGTTCTTTCTCAGGGGGCGCTGAAGCTTTCTTT.

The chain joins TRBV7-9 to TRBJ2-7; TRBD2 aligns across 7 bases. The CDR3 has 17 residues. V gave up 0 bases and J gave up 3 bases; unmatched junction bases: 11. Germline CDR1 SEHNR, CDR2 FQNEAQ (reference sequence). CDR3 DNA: TGTGCCAGCAGCTTAGCGCGTGGGGGAGGGCCCAGCTACGAGCAGTACTTC. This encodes CASSLARGGGPSYEQYF.

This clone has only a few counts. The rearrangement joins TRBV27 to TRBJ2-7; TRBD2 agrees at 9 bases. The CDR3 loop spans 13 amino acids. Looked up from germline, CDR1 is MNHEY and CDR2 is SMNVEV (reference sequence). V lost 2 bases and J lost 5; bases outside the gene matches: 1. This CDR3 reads CASSLGTSNEQYF. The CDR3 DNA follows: TGTGCCAGCAGTTTAGGGACTAGCAACGAGCAGTACTTC.

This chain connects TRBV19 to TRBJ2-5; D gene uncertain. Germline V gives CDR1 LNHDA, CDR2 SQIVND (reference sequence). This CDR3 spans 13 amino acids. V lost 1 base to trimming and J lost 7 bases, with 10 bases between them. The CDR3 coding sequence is TGTGCCAGTAGTATAGTCCCCCTAGGGACCCAGTACTTC. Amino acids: CASSIVPLGTQYF.

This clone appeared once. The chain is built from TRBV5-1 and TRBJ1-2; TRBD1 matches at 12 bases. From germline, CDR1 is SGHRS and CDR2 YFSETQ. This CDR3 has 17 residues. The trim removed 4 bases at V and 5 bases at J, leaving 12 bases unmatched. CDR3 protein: CASSQLPGQGAGYGYTF. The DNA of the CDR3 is TGCGCCAGCAGCCAGCTACCGGGACAGGGGGCGGGTTATGGCTACACCTTC.